This record looks at one T cell receptor (beta chain) sequence and its context. The antigen remains unidentified. CDR3 length equals 16 residues. The germline V gene has CDR1 MNHNY and CDR2 SVGAGI (reference sequence). Trimming cost V 0 bases and J 5 bases; bases outside gene matches: 3. The data stem from a study of blood T cells in healthy people across ages. Study findings and constraints: With donor CMV status unknown, expanded clonotype changes were possibly confounded. Aged donors had fewer naive CD4+ cells and lower diversity than long-lived donors.

A second PCR of 7 to 11 cycles used a sample-barcoded 5' primer and a J-beta primer mix. Each cDNA molecule was tagged by a template-switch adaptor with 12 random nucleotides. One entry per CDR3 protein, called by TCRdb with MiXCR from the 5' RACE reads. The sample lists over 1,500,000 distinct CDR3 sequences; about 49% were seen once. The V gene is TRBV6-6, the J gene TRBJ1-6; 8 positions agree with TRBD1. This receptor was obtained from a woman in her thirties or forties in good health. The sample comprised blood. The CDR3 sequence is CASSYSLDRDNSPLHF. The DNA of the CDR3 is TGTGCCAGCAGTTACTCGCTGGACAGGGATAATTCACCCCTCCACTTT.